These 10 T cell receptor beta chains share one sample of origin, sequenced in a study of technical replicates of blood from a few donors. Measured with immunoSEQ multiplex PCR; TCRdb has only the in-frame clones, and not every one. The table includes tens of thousands of clones, 94% detected once. The sample taken for sequencing was T cells isolated from PBMCs. The receptor source for this set is a human donor in good health.

The chain is built from TRBV5-1 and TRBJ1-3; the D is unclear. Trimming took off 0 bases at V and 5 bases at J, with 15 bases between the two ends. In germline, CDR1 is SGHRS, CDR2 YFSETQ. CDR3 length equals 16 residues. The DNA for the CDR3 is TGCGCCAGCAGCTTGGGAGGAGCGGGCGGAAGAAACACCATATATTTT. It yields the protein CASSLGGAGGRNTIYF.

The J gene is TRBJ1-1, the V gene TRBV15; D is unresolved. The V end was cut by 5 bases, the J end by 1 base, with 11 bases between. This CDR3 is 14 amino acids long. CDR1 and CDR2 (germline): LNHNV, YYDKDF (reference sequence). DNA for the CDR3: TGTGCCACCAGCTCAAACACCCAGAACACTGAAGCTTTCTTT. It codes for CATSSNTQNTEAFF.

The CDR3 DNA reads TGTGCCAGCAGCCACCCCGGGGGGAGCTCCTACAATGAGCAGTTCTTC. It codes for CASSHPGGSSYNEQFF. V and J are TRBV5-4 and TRBJ2-1, with 7 positions matching TRBD2. Germline V gene sequence: CDR1 SGHNT, CDR2 YYREEE (reference sequence). The CDR3 has 16 amino acids. V was pared by 4 bases and J by 0 bases, with 7 bases of the junction left unmatched.

The CDR3 nucleotides are TGTGCCAGCAGCTTAGTAGCTGGACAGGGGTTTTACGAGCAGTACTTC. This gives the protein CASSLVAGQGFYEQYF. The chain couples TRBV7-9 to TRBJ2-7; TRBD1 matches 9 bases. CDR1 is SEHNR, CDR2 FQNEAQ, per germline (reference sequence). After removal of 1 base from V and 4 bases from J, the junction contained 8 bases not matched to a gene. This CDR3 spans 16 amino acids.

The rearrangement joins TRBV4-3 to TRBJ2-7; 7 positions match TRBD2. The CDR3 is 15 residues long. CDR1 is LGHNA, CDR2 YSLEER, per germline. The J segment lost 4 bases and the V segment lost 4 bases, leaving 10 bases of the junction unmatched. The CDR3 here is CASSRILADEYEQYF. For the CDR3, the DNA is TGCGCCAGCAGCCGAATTCTAGCGGATGAATACGAGCAGTACTTC.

The chain links TRBV18 to TRBJ2-1, with TRBD2 identical over 7 bases. V trimming: 4 bases; J trimming: 5 bases; junction bases outside the gene matches: 23. The germline V gene encodes CDR1 KGHSH and CDR2 LQKENI. The CDR3 is 20 residues long. CDR3 loop: CASSRGPLRYSGSADNEQFF. The CDR3 bases are TGTGCCAGCTCACGAGGTCCCCTGCGATATAGCGGGTCCGCTGACAATGAGCAGTTCTTC. Filled out from reference TRBV18 and TRBJ2-1, the complete variable domain reads NAGVMQNPRHLVRRRGQEARLRCSPMKGHSHVYWYRQLPEEGLKFMVYLQKENIIDESGMPKERFSAEFPKEGPSILRIQQVVRGDSAAYFCASSRGPLRYSGSADNEQFFGPGTRLTVL.

This chain joins TRBV28 and TRBJ2-7; 8 nucleotides align to TRBD1. The V segment lost 4 bases and the J segment 5 bases; nucleotides outside the gene matches: 4. Germline V gene lookup returns CDR1 MDHEN and CDR2 SYDVKM. The CDR3 spans 13 residues. In nucleotides, the CDR3 is TGTGCCAGCAGTTCCCCGGACAGGGACGAGCAGTACTTC. This encodes CASSSPDRDEQYF.

The genes are TRBV28 and TRBJ2-3, with 9 bases identical to TRBD2. The germline gives CDR1 MDHEN, CDR2 SYDVKM. J was trimmed by 6 bases and V by 8 bases; bases with no gene match: 6. The CDR3 sequence is 13 residues long. In DNA, the CDR3 is TGTGCCAGCTATACTAGCGGGTTTGATACGCAGTATTTT. It yields the protein CASYTSGFDTQYF.

This sequence joins TRBV9 and TRBJ2-5; 11 nucleotides line up with TRBD2. Per the germline V gene, CDR1 is SGDLS and CDR2 is YYNGEE. The CDR3 has 14 residues. The V and J ends lost 2 bases and 4 bases, in that order; junction bases with no gene match: 1. CDR3 bases: TGTGCCAGCAGCGTCGGACTAGCGGGAGAGACCCAGTACTTC. This codes for CASSVGLAGETQYF.

The genes are TRBV27 and TRBJ2-1; TRBD2 matches 12 bases. V lost 5 bases, J lost 8 bases, and 10 bases stayed unmatched. CDR1 MNHEY and CDR2 SMNVEV come from the germline V gene (reference sequence). This CDR3 spans 16 amino acids. In DNA, the CDR3 is TGTGCCAGCAGTACCACCCTAGCGGGAGGGTTGTATGAGCAGTTCTTC. This translates into CASSTTLAGGLYEQFF.